Given below is one T cell receptor (beta chain) in context. Original processing methods: Amplification with reference gene primers provided the estimates of nucleated cell counts. Clones were sequenced by immunoSEQ multiplex PCR, and TCRdb holds only the in-frame ones, with some missing. V and J calls and clone size follow that table, whereas D and trimming were derived from the DNA. Of 95,000 to 150,000 clones in the sample, 75% to 80% were seen once. The data were obtained in a study of blood T cell repertoires in COVID-19. Study-wide background: Specimens from acute and convalescent COVID-19 originated in the United States, Italy and Spain.

Sample: peripheral blood. The TCR sequence derives from a human donor in a cohort sampled during active COVID-19.

CDR3 in DNA: TGTGCCAGCAGTTCCGGGACAGGGTCCCGTTTACCCGCTTTCTTT. This sequence encodes CASSSGTGSRLPAFF. This chain joins TRBV27 and TRBJ1-1; 9 bases are shared with TRBD1. CDR1 and CDR2 (germline): MNHEY, SMNVEV (reference sequence). With V trimmed by 4 bases and J by 11 bases, 14 bases remained unmatched. The CDR3 is 15 amino acids.